This T cell receptor (beta chain) was obtained from a study of T cells in Graves' hyperthyroidism and ophthalmopathy. This clonotype was detected a few times. What it binds is unknown. Germline V CDR1 and CDR2: LNHDA, SQIVND (reference sequence). This CDR3 comprises 14 residues. The V end was cut by 1 base, the J end by 5 bases, with 11 bases between. From RNA transcripts, TCR beta CDR3 regions were amplified. The primer set for the first-round RT-PCR of the TCR CDR3 was HTBI. TCRdb re-derived calls from the multiplex PCR reads in MiXCR, one entry per CDR3 protein. The table includes 250,000 to 350,000 distinct CDR3 sequences, 20% to 25% detected once. Notes on the study in general: Before onset, ophthalmopathy was predicted by the model a median roughly 6.4 months earlier. Blood also showed most of the thyroid clonotypes that were expanded above 0.001.

Sequencing was done on a sample of blood. This chain connects TRBV19 to TRBJ1-2, with D tentatively TRBD1 (6 bases). This sequence originates from a man aged 25 to 40 with Graves' ophthalmopathy. The CDR3 loop is CASSIGEGTYGYTF. The CDR3 nucleotides read TGTGCCAGTAGTATAGGGGAGGGGACATATGGCTACACCTTC.